The 25 T cell receptor beta chains below were found in one sample sequenced in a study of blood T cell repertoires in COVID-19. This table comes from immunoSEQ multiplex PCR, and its TCRdb copy is limited to in-frame clones, with some not included. The sample lists fewer than 30,000 clones; approximately 89% were seen once. Sequencing was carried out using peripheral blood. The receptors originated from a human donor in a cohort sampled during active COVID-19.

The chain recombines TRBV30 with TRBJ2-1; D is unresolved. The length of the CDR3 is 13 residues. Trimming took off 2 bases at V and 8 bases at J, with 13 bases between the two ends. Germline CDR1 GTSNPN, CDR2 SVGIG (reference sequence). The CDR3 DNA sequence: TGTGCCTGGAGTCCCCTGCCTAACCATGAGCAGTTCTTC. Protein sequence: CAWSPLPNHEQFF.

The CDR3 spells CAWSEGGAGRPTDTQYF. CDR3 nucleotides: TGTGCCTGGAGTGAGGGGGGGGCGGGGAGACCCACAGATACGCAGTATTTT. This chain links TRBV30 with TRBJ2-3; perhaps TRBD2 as D (7 bases). The V end was cut by 1 base, the J end by 2 bases, with 19 bases between. Germline V gene data show CDR1 as GTSNPN and CDR2 as SVGIG (reference sequence). The CDR3 spans 17 residues.

This chain connects TRBV3-1 (or the pseudogene TRBV3-2) to TRBJ1-2; TRBD1 matches 7 bases. The CDR3 is 11 amino acids. Germline CDR1 and CDR2: LGHDT and YNNKEL (reference sequence). CDR3 bases: TGTGCGATCAGGGGGTTGGCTGGCTACACCTTC. Protein sequence: CAIRGLAGYTF.

The chain combines TRBV7-8 with TRBJ1-5; unclear D gene. The V and J ends lost 1 base and 5 bases respectively, with 6 bases between them. CDR3 length: 13 amino acids. Per germline, CDR1 SGHVS and CDR2 FQNEAQ. The CDR3 protein is CASSLVADQPQHF. The DNA of the CDR3 is TGTGCCAGCAGCTTAGTGGCAGATCAGCCCCAGCATTTT.

The chain recombines TRBV13 with TRBJ2-7; D is perhaps TRBD1 (6 bases). Trimming removed 5 bases from V and 3 bases from J, with 8 bases in between. The length of the CDR3 is 12 residues. CDR1 PRHDT and CDR2 FYEKMQ come from the germline V gene (reference sequence). This CDR3 is CASSPGDYEQYF. As DNA, the CDR3 is TGTGCCAGCAGCCCAGGGGACTACGAGCAGTACTTC. Combining the CDR3 with reference TRBV13 and TRBJ2-7 gives the whole variable domain AAGVIQSPRHLIKEKRETATLKCYPIPRHDTVYWYQQGPGQDPQFLISFYEKMQSDKGSIPDRFSAQQFSDYHSELNMSSLELGDSALYFCASSPGDYEQYFGPGTRLTVT.

The V gene is TRBV7-2, the J gene TRBJ2-7; 7 nucleotides match TRBD1. The CDR3 is 14 residues long. The germline V gene has CDR1 SGHTA and CDR2 FQGNSA. V lost 5 bases to trimming and J lost 5 bases; unmatched junction nucleotides: 9. The CDR3 region has the DNA TGTGCCAGCAGCCCAAGGGACAGCCTAAACGAGCAGTACTTC. Translating gives CASSPRDSLNEQYF.

This clone was detected only once. This chain uses TRBV28 with TRBJ2-7, with D maybe TRBD1 (6 bases). V lost 6 bases, J lost 4 bases, and 19 bases lay in between. CDR1 is MDHEN, CDR2 SYDVKM, per germline. This CDR3 contains 15 residues. CDR3 protein: CASSIRGQTPYEQYF. CDR3 nucleotide sequence: TGTGCCAGCAGCATTAGGGGACAAACCCCATACGAGCAGTACTTC.

This rearrangement joins TRBV27 to TRBJ1-1, with 11 positions matching TRBD1. Germline CDR1 is MNHEY and CDR2 is SMNVEV (reference sequence). CDR3 length equals 15 residues. After removal of 2 bases from V and 7 bases from J, the junction contained 6 bases not matched to a gene. The CDR3 loop is CASSLPGQGVSEAFF. CDR3 nucleotides: TGTGCCAGCAGTTTACCGGGACAGGGGGTTAGTGAAGCTTTCTTT.

This clone was detected only once. The chain carries TRBV19 and TRBJ1-5; a weak D match, TRBD1 (6 bases). Trimming removed 3 bases from V and 4 bases from J, with 16 bases in between. This CDR3 contains 16 residues. Germline CDR1 is LNHDA and CDR2 is SQIVND (reference sequence). In DNA, the CDR3 is TGTGCCAGTAGTATTCGGGGGGGCTGGTCAAATCAGCCCCAGCATTTT. Its protein is CASSIRGGWSNQPQHF.

The rearrangement joins TRBV30 to TRBJ2-3; 9 bases fit TRBD1. CDR1 GTSNPN and CDR2 SVGIG come from the germline V gene (reference sequence). Losses at the gene ends were 4 bases for V and 6 bases for J; bases not matched to a gene: 11. The CDR3 has 15 amino acids. The CDR3 here is CAWTRTGGAPDTQYF. The CDR3 nucleotides read TGTGCCTGGACCCGTACAGGGGGCGCACCCGATACGCAGTATTTT.

The chain joins TRBV6-2 or TRBV6-3 to TRBJ2-7; D may be TRBD2 (5 bases). Germline V gene data show CDR1 as MNHEY and CDR2 as SVGEGT. The length of the CDR3 is 11 residues. V was pared by 5 bases and J by 9 bases, with 11 bases between. The CDR3 region has the DNA TGTGCCAGCAGTCTACAGAGGGTGCAGTACTTC. It encodes CASSLQRVQYF.

J is TRBJ1-3 and V is TRBV3-1 (or the pseudogene TRBV3-2), with D tentatively TRBD1 (5 bases). Germline CDR1 is LGHDT and CDR2 is YNNKEL (reference sequence). This CDR3 spans 16 amino acids. V gave up 4 bases and J gave up 0 bases, with 13 bases separating them. The CDR3 DNA is TGTGCCAGCAGCCCGGGGGTCCATAGCTCTGGAAACACCATATATTTT. Residues: CASSPGVHSSGNTIYF.

The chain couples TRBV9 to TRBJ1-5; tentatively, D is TRBD1 (5 bases). Trimming stripped 3 bases from V and 4 bases from J, with 11 bases between. The germline V gene encodes CDR1 SGDLS and CDR2 YYNGEE. The CDR3 length is 14 residues. The CDR3 coding sequence is TGTGCCAGCAGCGCCTATGACAGAAATCAGCCCCAGCATTTT. Its translation: CASSAYDRNQPQHF.

In its sample, this clone was seen a few times. The chain employs TRBV30 and TRBJ2-7; 13 bases line up with TRBD2. Per germline, CDR1 GTSNPN and CDR2 SVGIG (reference sequence). The CDR3 extends over 15 amino acids. V lost 3 bases, J lost 4 bases, and 6 bases stayed unmatched. The CDR3 DNA follows: TGTGCCTGGAGACCCATACTAGCGGGAGGGTACGAGCAGTACTTC. This sequence encodes CAWRPILAGGYEQYF.

This chain links TRBV5-4 with TRBJ2-2; D is unclear. The germline CDR1 and CDR2 sequences are SGHNT and YYREEE (reference sequence). This CDR3 has 15 residues. V shed 0 bases and J shed 1 base, with 7 bases lying between them. The CDR3 region has the DNA TGTGCCAGCAGCTTGGGACTCTTGAACACCGGGGAGCTGTTTTTT. Translated: CASSLGLLNTGELFF.

The gene calls are TRBV12-3 or TRBV12-4 and TRBJ2-3, with D uncertain. Trimming left V 5 bases short and J 3 bases short, with 9 bases between. CDR3 length: 13 residues. CDR3 residues: CASSAYWTDTQYF. DNA of the CDR3: TGTGCCAGCAGTGCCTATTGGACAGATACGCAGTATTTT.

The chain uses TRBV3-1 (or the pseudogene TRBV3-2) and TRBJ2-7; TRBD2 matches 11 bases. This CDR3 contains 18 residues. Germline assignment: CDR1 LGHDT and CDR2 YNNKEL (reference sequence). V shed 2 bases and J 2 bases; nucleotides not matched to a gene: 11. The CDR3 is CASSQLALLAGVTYEQYF. CDR3 coding DNA: TGTGCCAGCAGCCAACTCGCACTACTAGCGGGAGTGACCTACGAGCAGTACTTC.

This chain uses TRBV28 with TRBJ2-5, with D tentatively TRBD2 (5 bases). The CDR3 is made up of 15 amino acids. The germline V gene has CDR1 MDHEN and CDR2 SYDVKM. V was shortened by 5 bases and J by 2 bases, with 15 bases between the two germline ends. The CDR3 DNA reads TGTGCCAGCAGTCGGAGGACGGAGATTCAAGAGACCCAGTACTTC. Residues: CASSRRTEIQETQYF. Full variable domain (rest looked up from reference TRBV28 and TRBJ2-5): DVKVTQSSRYLVKRTGEKVFLECVQDMDHENMFWYRQDPGLGLRLIYFSYDVKMKEKGDIPEGYSVSREKKERFSLILESASTNQTSMYLCASSRRTEIQETQYFGPGTRLLVL.

The table lists this clone with a count of one. This chain joins TRBV18 and TRBJ2-7; 9 bases line up with TRBD1. The CDR3 extends over 14 amino acids. J was trimmed by 4 bases and V by 5 bases; bases with no gene match: 6. Per the germline V gene, CDR1 is KGHSH and CDR2 is LQKENI. As DNA, the CDR3 is TGTGCCAGCTCATCCGGGACAGGGTCTTACGAGCAGTACTTC. Protein sequence: CASSSGTGSYEQYF.

J is TRBJ2-7 and V is TRBV29-1; TRBD1 matches 10 bases. CDR3 length: 12 amino acids. J was trimmed by 2 bases and V by 6 bases; bases with no gene match: 1. Per the germline V gene, CDR1 is SQVTM and CDR2 is ANQGSEA. The chain's CDR3 is CSVGQGTYEQYF. CDR3 in DNA: TGCAGCGTGGGACAGGGGACCTACGAGCAGTACTTC.

The V call is TRBV11-2, the J call TRBJ1-1; D is perhaps TRBD1 (6 bases). Germline-derived CDR1 and CDR2 are SGHAT and FQNNGV. This CDR3 comprises 13 residues. V was cut by 3 bases and J by 7 bases, with 12 bases left in between. The CDR3 reads CASSLVRQDEAFF. CDR3 nucleotide sequence: TGTGCCAGCAGCTTGGTCCGACAGGATGAAGCTTTCTTT.

There are a few counts of this clone. The rearrangement uses TRBV7-3 and TRBJ2-1; 10 nucleotides agree with TRBD2. Looked up from germline, CDR1 is SGHTA and CDR2 is FQGTGA. V dropped 5 bases and J dropped 5; count of bases not matched to a gene: 12. The CDR3 is made up of 17 amino acids. CDR3 nucleotides: TGTGCCAGCAGCCCACGGCCGGGACTAGCGCTACACAATGAGCAGTTCTTC. It encodes CASSPRPGLALHNEQFF.

V and J are TRBV5-1 and TRBJ2-7; 7 bases fit TRBD1. Germline CDR1 reads SGHRS; CDR2 reads YFSETQ. The ends lost 3 bases at V and 2 bases at J; junction bases unmatched: 5. The CDR3 loop spans 14 amino acids. The CDR3 nucleotides read TGCGCCAGCAGCTCGGGGCAGGGGGCCTACGAGCAGTACTTC. It yields the protein CASSSGQGAYEQYF. Full variable domain (remainder filled in from reference TRBV5-1 and TRBJ2-7): KAGVTQTPRYLIKTRGQQVTLSCSPISGHRSVSWYQQTPGQGLQFLFEYFSETQRNKGNFPGRFSGRQFSNSRSEMNVSTLELGDSALYLCASSSGQGAYEQYFGPGTRLTVT.

This chain joins TRBV19 and TRBJ1-3; the D is unclear. The CDR3 is 13 amino acids. Trimming removed 3 bases at V and 3 bases at J, with 6 bases between. The V gene's germline CDR1 is LNHDA and CDR2 SQIVND (reference sequence). CDR3 nucleotide sequence: TGTGCCAGTAGTATCGGCGGTGGAAACACCATATATTTT. Translated, it gives CASSIGGGNTIYF.

The chain recombines TRBV5-4 with TRBJ1-1; no reliable D call. V was shortened by 4 bases and J by 1 base, with 11 bases between the two germline ends. The germline V gene encodes CDR1 SGHNT and CDR2 YYREEE (reference sequence). The length of the CDR3 is 14 residues. CDR3 loop: CASSQTYGNTEAFF. CDR3 DNA sequence: TGTGCCAGCAGCCAGACATACGGGAACACTGAAGCTTTCTTT.